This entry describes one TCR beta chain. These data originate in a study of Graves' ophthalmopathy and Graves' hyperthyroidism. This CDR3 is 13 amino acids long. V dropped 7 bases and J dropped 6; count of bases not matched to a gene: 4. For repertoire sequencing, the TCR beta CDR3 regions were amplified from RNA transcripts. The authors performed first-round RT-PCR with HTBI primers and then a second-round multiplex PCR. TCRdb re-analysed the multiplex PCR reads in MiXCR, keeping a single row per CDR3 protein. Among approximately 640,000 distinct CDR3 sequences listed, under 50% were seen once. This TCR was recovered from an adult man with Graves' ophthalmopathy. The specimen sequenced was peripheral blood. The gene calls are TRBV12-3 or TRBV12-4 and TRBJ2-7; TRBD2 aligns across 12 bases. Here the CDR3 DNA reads TGTGCCAGCATAAAACTAGCGGGAGGCGAGCAGTACTTC. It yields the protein CASIKLAGGEQYF.